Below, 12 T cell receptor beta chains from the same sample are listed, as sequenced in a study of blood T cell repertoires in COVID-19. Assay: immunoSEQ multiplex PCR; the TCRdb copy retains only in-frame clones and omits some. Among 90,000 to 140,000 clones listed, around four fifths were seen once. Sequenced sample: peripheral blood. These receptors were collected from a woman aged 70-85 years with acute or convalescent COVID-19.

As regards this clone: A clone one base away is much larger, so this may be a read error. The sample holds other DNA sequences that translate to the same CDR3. CDR3 amino acids: CPRLRGRGGRGGEQYF. CDR3 nucleotides: TGCCCCCGTTTGCGCGGTCGGGGGGGCCGGGGGGGGGAGCAGTACTTC. The V gene is TRBV5-1, the J gene TRBJ2-7; 8 bases fit TRBD2. CDR1 is SGHRS, CDR2 YFSETQ, per germline. The CDR3 length is 16 residues.

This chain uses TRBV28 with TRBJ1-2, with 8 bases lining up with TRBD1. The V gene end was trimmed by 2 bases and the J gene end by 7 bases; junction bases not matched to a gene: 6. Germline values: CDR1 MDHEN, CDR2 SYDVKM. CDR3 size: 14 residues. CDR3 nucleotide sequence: TGTGCCAGCAGTTTAGCCAGGGGGCAGGGTGGCTACACCTTC. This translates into CASSLARGQGGYTF.

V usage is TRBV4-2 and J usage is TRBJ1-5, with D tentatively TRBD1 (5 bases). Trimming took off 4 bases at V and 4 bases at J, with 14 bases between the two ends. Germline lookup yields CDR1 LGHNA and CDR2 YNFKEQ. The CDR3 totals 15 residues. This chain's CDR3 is CASSPQRGENQPQHF. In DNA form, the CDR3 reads TGTGCCAGCAGCCCACAACGGGGGGAGAATCAGCCCCAGCATTTT.

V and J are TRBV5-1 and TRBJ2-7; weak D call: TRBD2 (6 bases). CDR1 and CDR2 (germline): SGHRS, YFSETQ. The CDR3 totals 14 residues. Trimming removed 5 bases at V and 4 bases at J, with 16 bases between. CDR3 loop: CASRGSLGGYEQYF. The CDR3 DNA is TGCGCCAGCAGAGGTAGTCTAGGAGGGTACGAGCAGTACTTC.

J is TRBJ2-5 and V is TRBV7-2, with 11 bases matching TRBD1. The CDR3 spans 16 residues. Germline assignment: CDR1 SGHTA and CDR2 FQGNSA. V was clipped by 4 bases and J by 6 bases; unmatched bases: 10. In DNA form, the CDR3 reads TGTGCCAGCAGCTCGACCCGGACAGGGGGCAGTAAGACCCAGTACTTC. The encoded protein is CASSSTRTGGSKTQYF.

The CDR3, as DNA: TGTGCCACCAGCACCCTGGGGGGAGGGTCGGAGCTGTTTTTT. It specifies CATSTLGGGSELFF. The genes are TRBV15 and TRBJ2-2, with TRBD2 matching over 7 bases. The CDR3 is made up of 14 amino acids. Germline-derived CDR1 and CDR2 are LNHNV and YYDKDF (reference sequence). Unmatched junction bases numbered 9, after V lost 4 bases and J lost 10 bases.

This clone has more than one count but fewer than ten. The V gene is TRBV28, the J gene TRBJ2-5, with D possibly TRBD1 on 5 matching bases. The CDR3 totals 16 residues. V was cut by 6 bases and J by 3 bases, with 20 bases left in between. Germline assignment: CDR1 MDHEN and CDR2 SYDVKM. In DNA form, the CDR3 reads TGTGCCAGCAGCCCCACGGCCTTCAGGGTGAAAGAGACCCAGTACTTC. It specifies CASSPTAFRVKETQYF.

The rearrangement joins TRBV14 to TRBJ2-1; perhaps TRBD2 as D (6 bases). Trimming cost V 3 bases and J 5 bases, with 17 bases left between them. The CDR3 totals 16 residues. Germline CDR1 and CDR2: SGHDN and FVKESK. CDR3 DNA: TGTGCCAGCAGCCATATCAATGTAGCGGAGAACAATGAGCAGTTCTTC. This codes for CASSHINVAENNEQFF.

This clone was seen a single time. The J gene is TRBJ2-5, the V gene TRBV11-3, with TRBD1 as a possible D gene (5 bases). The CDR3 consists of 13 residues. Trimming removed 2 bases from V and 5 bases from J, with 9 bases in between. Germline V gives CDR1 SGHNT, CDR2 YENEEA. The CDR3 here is CASSLQGWETQYF. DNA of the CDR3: TGTGCCAGCAGCTTACAGGGTTGGGAGACCCAGTACTTC. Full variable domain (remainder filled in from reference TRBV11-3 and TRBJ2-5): EAGVVQSPRYKIIEKKQPVAFWCNPISGHNTLYWYLQNLGQGPELLIRYENEEAVDDSQLPKDRFSAERLKGVDSTLKIQPAELGDSAVYLCASSLQGWETQYFGPGTRLLVL.

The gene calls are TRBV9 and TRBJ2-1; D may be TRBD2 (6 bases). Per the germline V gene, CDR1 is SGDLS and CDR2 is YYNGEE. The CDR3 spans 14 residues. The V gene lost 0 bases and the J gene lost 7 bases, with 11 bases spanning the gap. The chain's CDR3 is CASSVGTSSNEQFF. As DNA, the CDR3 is TGTGCCAGCAGCGTAGGTACTAGCTCGAATGAGCAGTTCTTC.

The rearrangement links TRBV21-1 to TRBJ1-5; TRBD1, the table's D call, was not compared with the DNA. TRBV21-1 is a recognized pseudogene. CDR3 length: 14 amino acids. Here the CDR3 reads CASSKGPRVQPQHF. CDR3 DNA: TGTGCCAGCAGCAAAGGTCCCAGGGTGCAGCCCCAGCATTTT.

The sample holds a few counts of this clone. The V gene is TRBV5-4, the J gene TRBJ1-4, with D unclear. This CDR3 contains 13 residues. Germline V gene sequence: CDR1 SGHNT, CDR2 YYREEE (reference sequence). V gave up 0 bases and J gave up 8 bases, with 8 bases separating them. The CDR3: CASSLGPTEKLFF. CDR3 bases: TGTGCCAGCAGCTTGGGCCCTACCGAAAAACTGTTTTTT.